The 8 T cell receptor beta chains below all came from one sample that was sequenced in a study of T cells in Graves' hyperthyroidism and ophthalmopathy (dated by TCRdb to the late 2010s). Library construction relied on multiplex PCR. The run used an Illumina HiSeq 2000. TCR beta CDR3 regions were amplified from RNA transcripts. A first-round RT-PCR of the TCR CDR3 used the HTBI primer set with the Qiagen OneStep RT-PCR kit. The public reads were run again by TCRdb, first through fastp at Q25 and then through MiXCR, and only productive beta chains were kept. When rows share a CDR3 protein, they turn into one entry using the most common DNA and genes. The sample profile shows 340,000 or so distinct CDR3 sequences; around 20% of them were found once. 50% of the sample is in the top ten clones. What was sequenced was blood. The receptors were gathered from a woman in her forties or fifties with Graves' hyperthyroidism.

This clonotype appeared many times. The chain recombines TRBV29-1 with TRBJ2-3; tentatively, D is TRBD2 (6 bases). V was trimmed by 7 bases and J by 6 bases, leaving 20 bases between them. Germline CDR1 is SQVTM and CDR2 is ANQGSEA. The CDR3 sequence is 14 residues long. The CDR3 DNA reads TGCAGCGGGACCGGGACTTCCCCTTTTGATACGCAGTATTTT. It translates to CSGTGTSPFDTQYF.

This clonotype was observed many times. The CDR3 protein is CSARATSGGADTQYF. In DNA, the CDR3 is TGCAGTGCTAGGGCGACTAGCGGGGGGGCTGATACGCAGTATTTT. The gene calls are TRBV20-1 and TRBJ2-3; 14 bases map to TRBD2. The germline V gene has CDR1 DFQATT and CDR2 SNEGSKA (reference sequence). J lost 6 bases, V lost 3 bases, and 5 bases had no gene match. There are 15 residues in the CDR3.

This clonotype was seen ten or more times. V usage is TRBV11-2 and J usage is TRBJ2-2; D may be TRBD2 (5 bases). The V gene lost 2 bases and the J gene lost 5 bases, with 12 bases spanning the gap. The germline V gene encodes CDR1 SGHAT and CDR2 FQNNGV. There are 15 residues in the CDR3. This CDR3 is CASSLRLRGTGELFF. The CDR3, as DNA: TGTGCCAGCAGCTTACGCCTCCGGGGAACCGGGGAGCTGTTTTTT.

The chain combines TRBV7-9 with TRBJ2-3, with D possibly being TRBD1 or TRBD2 (6 bases each). The CDR3 has 16 amino acids. The germline V gene encodes CDR1 SEHNR and CDR2 FQNEAQ (reference sequence). V was trimmed by 1 base and J by 5 bases, leaving 16 bases between them. The CDR3 region has the DNA TGTGCCAGCAGCTTAGTGATAGCTGGGGGGCGAGATACGCAGTATTTT. Amino acids: CASSLVIAGGRDTQYF.

This clonotype was counted between two and nine times. The chain couples TRBV19 to TRBJ2-5; 12 bases map to TRBD2. Germline loops: CDR1 LNHDA, CDR2 SQIVND (reference sequence). With V trimmed by 5 bases and J by 4 bases, 8 bases remained unmatched. The CDR3 runs to 16 residues. The CDR3 reads CASSGGLAGRAETQYF. CDR3 DNA: TGTGCCAGTAGTGGCGGACTAGCGGGAAGGGCAGAGACCCAGTACTTC.

This clonotype was detected many times. The chain recombines TRBV28 with TRBJ2-3; D assignment may be TRBD1 or TRBD2 (5 bases each). Trimming removed 6 bases from V and 2 bases from J, with 15 bases in between. This CDR3 spans 15 amino acids. Germline CDR1 MDHEN, CDR2 SYDVKM. The DNA for the CDR3 is TGTGCCAGCAGCAAACTAGTACAGGCCACAGATACGCAGTATTTT. Translating gives CASSKLVQATDTQYF.

At least ten counts were recorded for this clonotype. The CDR3 here is CASSSPPGGYNEQFF. CDR3 nucleotides: TGTGCCAGCAGTTCCCCCCCTGGAGGCTACAATGAGCAGTTCTTC. The chain carries TRBV28 and TRBJ2-1; tentative D call: TRBD2 (5 bases). Per the germline V gene, CDR1 is MDHEN and CDR2 is SYDVKM. This CDR3 spans 15 amino acids. V was trimmed by 4 bases and J by 3 bases, leaving 13 bases between them.

The chain is built from TRBV15 and TRBJ2-1; no clear D gene. Germline loops: CDR1 LNHNV, CDR2 YYDKDF (reference sequence). The CDR3 contains 16 residues. Deletions cut 0 bases from V and 2 bases from J, with 11 bases between. CDR3 nucleotide sequence: TGTGCCACCAGCAGAGATTCGCTACTTACCTACAATGAGCAGTTCTTC. Encoded protein: CATSRDSLLTYNEQFF.